These 3 T cell receptor beta chains came from one sample sequenced in a study of CD8 T cells in Susac syndrome. The RNA, roughly 0.45 to 1 ug, was put through reverse transcription using random hexamers. TCRdb reprocessed the immunoSEQ multiplex PCR reads with MiXCR, giving one entry per CDR3 protein. The sample holds about 150,000 distinct CDR3 sequences, just under 97% seen once. Material: CD8+ T cells from PBMCs. The receptors derive from a human donor with multiple sclerosis.

The DNA of the CDR3 is TGTGCCAGCAGCCTGGACGACGGTGAGCAGTTCTTC. It is translated as CASSLDDGEQFF. The rearrangement links TRBV7-3 to TRBJ2-1; D not certain. The CDR3 spans 12 residues. The germline V gene has CDR1 SGHTA and CDR2 FQGTGA. Trimming removed 5 bases from V and 9 bases from J, with 11 bases in between. The variable domain in full, with the rest retrieved from reference TRBV7-3 and TRBJ2-1, is GAGVSQTPSNKVTEKGKYVELRCDPISGHTALYWYRQSLGQGPEFLIYFQGTGAADDSGLPNDRFFAVRPEGSVSTLKIQRTERGDSAVYLCASSLDDGEQFFGPGTRLTVL.

This clonotype was recorded once. V is TRBV3-1 and J is TRBJ1-5, with 10 bases identical to TRBD1. Germline CDR1 is LGHDT and CDR2 is YNNKEL (reference sequence). This CDR3 is 15 amino acids long. V shed 4 bases and J 5 bases; nucleotides not matched to a gene: 5. CDR3: CASSPGQGWHQPQHF. CDR3 bases: TGTGCCAGCAGCCCGGGACAGGGGTGGCATCAGCCCCAGCATTTT.

The V gene is TRBV9, the J gene TRBJ2-5; 7 bases map to TRBD1. Germline V gene data show CDR1 as SGDLS and CDR2 as YYNGEE. CDR3 length: 17 residues. Losses at the gene ends were 0 bases for V and 3 bases for J; bases not matched to a gene: 11. For the CDR3, the DNA is TGTGCCAGCAGCGTAGGGACTCGACAGGGTGGGAAAGAGACCCAGTACTTC. It codes for CASSVGTRQGGKETQYF.